This section outlines one TCR beta chain sequence together with its context. Its target is unknown. Via MiXCR, TCRdb re-called the 5' RACE reads, giving one row per CDR3 protein. Of 400,000 or so distinct CDR3 sequences listed, 15% to 20% are singletons. The length of the CDR3 is 17 residues. From germline, CDR1 is SGHTA and CDR2 FQGNSA. Germline trimming cut 5 bases from V and 0 bases from J; bases unmatched to any gene: 2. This entry comes from a study of T-cell memory formation after mild COVID-19. Notes on the study in general: CD4+ bias marked clones expanding day 15 to 37, unlike balanced contracting clones.

The source of this sequence is an adult woman who had mild COVID-19 (a few samples of this study predate the infection). Cell type and time point are not known. The sample taken for sequencing was PBMCs or a T cell subset sorted from them (not recorded which). V and J are TRBV7-2 and TRBJ2-6, with 12 positions matching TRBD2. Here the CDR3 reads CASSLTSGSSGANVLTF. The CDR3 bases are TGTGCCAGCAGCCTGACTAGCGGGAGCTCTGGGGCCAACGTCCTGACTTTC.